The 22 T cell receptor beta chains below were found in one sample sequenced in a study of beta chain features in type 1 diabetes. Notes on the study in general: Shortening that was moderate but significant affected the TCRB CDR3s of Type 1 diabetes patients in all four CD4+ subsets.

Their cognate antigens are unknown. Every bit of the isolated RNA underwent reverse transcription, so sequencing read expressed TCRB transcripts. Generated by immunoSEQ multiplex PCR, the TCRdb table keeps only in-frame clones and is missing some. This table holds about 47,000 clones, roughly 45% found once. Material for sequencing was stem cell memory CD4+ T cells from blood. The receptor set was obtained from a man aged 25-45 years with type 1 diabetes.

The CDR3 DNA is TGTGCCAGCAGTCGTCGGGACAGGCGAAATGAGCAGTTCTTC. It is translated as CASSRRDRRNEQFF. This chain joins TRBV6-1 and TRBJ2-1, with 8 bases lining up with TRBD1. There are 14 residues in the CDR3. Germline loops: CDR1 MNHNS, CDR2 SASEGT. After removal of 5 bases from V and 7 bases from J, the junction contained 7 bases not matched to a gene.

This chain uses TRBV5-1 with TRBJ2-2; 12 bases are shared with TRBD2. V shed 0 bases, J shed 6 bases, and the junction held 0 bases outside the gene matches. CDR1 and CDR2 from the germline V gene are SGHRS and YFSETQ. The length of the CDR3 is 15 residues. The chain's CDR3 is CASSLGLAGAGELFF. CDR3 nucleotides: TGCGCCAGCAGCTTGGGACTAGCGGGAGCCGGGGAGCTGTTTTTT. Looking up the rest from reference TRBV5-1 and TRBJ2-2 gives the full variable domain: KAGVTQTPRYLIKTRGQQVTLSCSPISGHRSVSWYQQTPGQGLQFLFEYFSETQRNKGNFPGRFSGRQFSNSRSEMNVSTLELGDSALYLCASSLGLAGAGELFFGEGSRLTVL.

The CDR3 nucleotides are TGTGCCAGCAGCTTGTTGGCGGGGCGAAACACTGAAGCTTTCTTT. This gives the protein CASSLLAGRNTEAFF. The chain uses TRBV5-5 and TRBJ1-1; D is possibly TRBD1 (5 bases). With 1 base removed from V and 2 bases from J, the gap between germline ends came to 12 bases. CDR3 length: 15 amino acids. Looked up from germline, CDR1 is SGHKS and CDR2 is YYEKEE (reference sequence).

The CDR3 sequence: CASSPRGHVMGTDTQYF. The CDR3 DNA reads as TGTGCCAGCAGCCCCCGGGGACACGTCATGGGCACAGATACGCAGTATTTT. This sequence joins TRBV7-2 and TRBJ2-3; possibly TRBD1 for D (6 bases). The CDR3 sequence is 17 residues long. The germline V gene encodes CDR1 SGHTA and CDR2 FQGNSA. V was pared by 5 bases and J by 1 base, with 19 bases between.

The chain combines TRBV4-3 with TRBJ2-3; 8 nucleotides line up with TRBD2. Germline CDR1 and CDR2: LGHNA and YSLEER. J lost 2 bases, V lost 6 bases, and 16 bases had no gene match. The CDR3 covers 18 residues. CDR3 in amino acids: CASSPGTSLPTFTDTQYF. The CDR3 bases are TGCGCCAGCAGTCCAGGGACTAGTCTCCCTACCTTCACAGATACGCAGTATTTT.

This sequence joins TRBV5-6 and TRBJ2-3; 8 nucleotides match TRBD1. The CDR3 consists of 13 residues. V dropped 4 bases and J dropped 6; count of bases not matched to a gene: 4. Per the germline V gene, CDR1 is SGHDT and CDR2 is YYEEEE. In DNA, the CDR3 is TGTGCCAGCAGCCGACAGGGGTGGGATACGCAGTATTTT. This encodes CASSRQGWDTQYF.

Worth noting for this clone: Its ends do not fully match the called genes, so a read error is possible. J is TRBJ1-1 and V is TRBV27, with D hard to call. The germline V gene has CDR1 MNHEY and CDR2 SMNVEV (reference sequence). The CDR3 has 15 residues. The CDR3: CATSHKSMMNTEAFF. The CDR3, as DNA: TGTGCCACCAGTCACAAAAGTATGATGAACACTGAAGCTTTCTTT.

The chain couples TRBV2 to TRBJ2-7; a weak D match, TRBD2 (6 bases). V was clipped by 1 base and J by 3 bases, with 10 bases between them. CDR3 size: 14 residues. Germline assignment: CDR1 SNHLY and CDR2 FYNNEI. The CDR3 DNA is TGTGCCAGCAGTGAAGGGAGGGGCGGCTACGAGCAGTACTTC. It specifies CASSEGRGGYEQYF.

This clone has only a few counts. The chain uses TRBV15 and TRBJ2-1; TRBD2 matches at 8 bases. Germline trimming cut 2 bases from V and 4 bases from J; bases unmatched to any gene: 4. The CDR3 extends over 15 amino acids. Per germline, CDR1 LNHNV and CDR2 YYDKDF (reference sequence). The CDR3 sequence: CATSRRLARYNEQFF. The CDR3 DNA follows: TGTGCCACCAGCAGACGACTAGCGAGATACAATGAGCAGTTCTTC.

This clone appeared a few times. The rearrangement joins TRBV18 to TRBJ2-6; 10 bases agree with TRBD1. This CDR3 is 20 amino acids long. CDR1 is KGHSH, CDR2 LQKENI, per germline. The V gene end was trimmed by 3 bases and the J gene end by 0 bases; junction bases not matched to a gene: 11. CDR3 bases: TGTGCCAGCTCACCCCGGGACAGGGGTCCCCTTAACTCTGGGGCCAACGTCCTGACTTTC. Its translation: CASSPRDRGPLNSGANVLTF.

The table lists this clone with a few counts. The chain combines TRBV2 with TRBJ2-7, with 7 bases lining up with TRBD1. V was pared by 8 bases and J by 2 bases, with 3 bases of the junction left unmatched. CDR1 and CDR2 from the germline V gene are SNHLY and FYNNEI. The CDR3 length is 12 residues. The CDR3 region is CASSGQPYEQYF. For the CDR3, the DNA is TGTGCCAGCTCGGGACAGCCCTACGAGCAGTACTTC.

The V gene is TRBV6-1, the J gene TRBJ2-1, with 10 bases that match TRBD1. Germline-derived CDR1 and CDR2 are MNHNS and SASEGT. V lost 8 bases, J lost 7 bases, and 8 bases stayed unmatched. The CDR3 has 14 residues. The CDR3 protein is CASGGGTGANEQFF. CDR3 nucleotides: TGTGCCAGCGGTGGTGGGACAGGGGCGAATGAGCAGTTCTTC.

This sequence joins TRBV2 and TRBJ1-5; 7 nucleotides align to TRBD1. V was pared by 10 bases and J by 6 bases, with 6 bases of the junction left unmatched. Germline CDR1 and CDR2: SNHLY and FYNNEI. CDR3 length: 12 residues. The CDR3 coding sequence is TGTGCCACGGGACAGTGGGGTCAGCCCCAGCATTTT. As protein: CATGQWGQPQHF.

The rearrangement uses TRBV30 and TRBJ1-4, with TRBD1 as a possible D gene (5 bases). Germline V gives CDR1 GTSNPN, CDR2 SVGIG (reference sequence). The CDR3 totals 12 residues. The germline V and J ends were trimmed by 0 bases and 8 bases, with 7 bases remaining between them. CDR3 bases: TGTGCCTGGAGTGTGTACAGGGAAAAACTGTTTTTT. This translates into CAWSVYREKLFF.

The chain couples TRBV28 to TRBJ2-3; 10 bases are shared with TRBD2. After removal of 5 bases from V and 7 bases from J, the junction contained 12 bases not matched to a gene. The CDR3 is 16 residues long. Germline CDR1 reads MDHEN; CDR2 reads SYDVKM. CDR3 bases: TGTGCCAGCAGTGAGCAACTAGCGGGAACTGCTTATACGCAGTATTTT. Translating gives CASSEQLAGTAYTQYF.

The gene calls are TRBV5-1 and TRBJ2-1; D is unclear. V gave up 2 bases and J gave up 8 bases, with 5 bases separating them. The germline V gene encodes CDR1 SGHRS and CDR2 YFSETQ. This CDR3 is 11 amino acids long. The CDR3 bases are TGCGCCAGCAGCTTCTATCATGAGCAGTTCTTC. This translates into CASSFYHEQFF.

The rearrangement uses TRBV18 and TRBJ2-7, with a possible D match to TRBD2 (5 bases). The V and J ends lost 5 bases and 4 bases respectively, with 15 bases between them. The CDR3 covers 14 residues. The germline CDR1 and CDR2 sequences are KGHSH and LQKENI. The CDR3 loop reads CASSSRAAFYEQYF. CDR3 nucleotides: TGTGCCAGCTCATCTCGAGCGGCCTTTTACGAGCAGTACTTC.

The rearrangement links TRBV27 to TRBJ2-5; D might be TRBD1 (5 bases). The V end lost 5 bases, the J end lost 5 bases, and 18 bases lay between the germline ends. CDR1 is MNHEY and CDR2 is SMNVEV in the germline V gene (reference sequence). This CDR3 is built from 15 residues. The CDR3 here is CASSPRPEKGETQYF. DNA for the CDR3: TGTGCCAGCAGTCCTCGACCTGAAAAGGGGGAGACCCAGTACTTC.

The V gene is TRBV10-3, the J gene TRBJ2-7, with 8 bases that match TRBD2. Germline loops: CDR1 ENHRY, CDR2 SYGVKD. This CDR3 contains 17 residues. Trimming took 10 bases from V and 1 from J; bases not matched to a gene: 18. The DNA of the CDR3 is TGTGCCACCCACAATGAAGCGGGAGTACCTCATTCCTACGAGCAGTACTTC. It codes for CATHNEAGVPHSYEQYF.

The chain combines TRBV28 with TRBJ1-1, with D tentatively TRBD1 (5 bases). V lost 7 bases and J 7 bases, leaving 19 bases between the germline ends. Germline CDR1 MDHEN, CDR2 SYDVKM. This CDR3 is 14 amino acids long. The DNA for the CDR3 is TGTGCCAGCACCACAACCGGAAGGGGATTTGAAGCTTTCTTT. Its protein product is CASTTTGRGFEAFF.

The V and J genes are TRBV21-1 and TRBJ2-5; no check of the table's D call, TRBD2, against the DNA was made. TRBV21-1 is an annotated pseudogene. The CDR3 is made up of 16 amino acids. This chain's CDR3 is CASSSPGQRYQETQYF. Here the CDR3 DNA reads TGTGCCAGCAGCTCCCCCGGGCAGCGGTACCAAGAGACCCAGTACTTC.

V usage is TRBV4-1 and J usage is TRBJ1-1; D is unclear. Trimming shortened V by 4 bases and J by 3 bases, and 15 bases separated the two germline ends. The CDR3 totals 15 residues. Germline-derived CDR1 and CDR2 are MGHRA and YSYEKL. Here the CDR3 reads CASSRTGDGYTEAFF. CDR3 in DNA: TGCGCCAGCAGCCGAACGGGAGACGGGTACACTGAAGCTTTCTTT.